The 13 T cell receptor beta chains presented below share a single source sample, sequenced in a study of cytomegalovirus exposure and HLA in healthy donors. Data came from immunoSEQ multiplex PCR; TCRdb stores just in-frame clones and leaves some out. The table lists 150,000 to 200,000 clones, about 81% of them singletons. The sequenced material came from PBMCs. These receptors came from a woman younger than 45 in good health and CMV-seronegative.

The chain recombines TRBV27 with TRBJ2-7, with 7 nucleotides matching TRBD1. The V and J ends lost 5 bases and 0 bases, in that order; junction bases with no gene match: 10. The germline V gene encodes CDR1 MNHEY and CDR2 SMNVEV (reference sequence). There are 16 residues in the CDR3. The CDR3 region has the DNA TGTGCCAGCAGTATCTCCGGGACAGAAGTCTCCTACGAGCAGTACTTC. Protein: CASSISGTEVSYEQYF.

The chain combines TRBV27 with TRBJ2-1, with 14 nucleotides matching TRBD2. J gave up 4 bases and V 2 bases, and 4 bases lay outside the gene matches. Germline V lookup: CDR1 MNHEY, CDR2 SMNVEV (reference sequence). This CDR3 comprises 17 residues. The CDR3 here is CASSLGLAGGLYNEQFF. The DNA of the CDR3 is TGTGCCAGCAGTTTAGGACTAGCGGGAGGTTTATACAATGAGCAGTTCTTC.

The sample holds one count of this clone. The chain uses TRBV7-2 and TRBJ2-7, with TRBD2 identical over 8 bases. The CDR3 extends over 15 amino acids. Germline V gene sequence: CDR1 SGHTA, CDR2 FQGNSA. Trimming cost V 5 bases and J 2 bases; bases outside gene matches: 8. CDR3 sequence: CASSPRTSTTYEQYF. DNA for the CDR3: TGTGCCAGCAGCCCTCGGACTAGCACGACCTACGAGCAGTACTTC. Looking up the rest from reference TRBV7-2 and TRBJ2-7 gives the full variable domain: GAGVSQSPSNKVTEKGKDVELRCDPISGHTALYWYRQSLGQGLEFLIYFQGNSAPDKSGLPSDRFSAERTGGSVSTLTIQRTQQEDSAVYLCASSPRTSTTYEQYFGPGTRLTVT.

This chain uses TRBV28 with TRBJ1-2; D is possibly TRBD1 (6 bases). The germline V gene has CDR1 MDHEN and CDR2 SYDVKM. V gave up 6 bases and J gave up 0 bases, with 20 bases separating them. CDR3 length: 17 amino acids. The CDR3 loop is CASSGPLGTHTNYGYTF. DNA of the CDR3: TGTGCCAGCAGCGGACCCCTTGGGACACACACTAACTATGGCTACACCTTC.

This clone was counted once. The V call is TRBV6-1, the J call TRBJ2-1, with TRBD2 matching 11 bases. Per germline, CDR1 MNHNS and CDR2 SASEGT. The length of the CDR3 is 13 residues. J lost 16 bases, V lost 2 bases, and 7 bases had no gene match. DNA for the CDR3: TGTGCCAGCAGTGAACTAGCGGGAGGACGTAAATTCTTC. Its translation: CASSELAGGRKFF.

This clone was counted only a few times. The chain couples TRBV7-6 to TRBJ1-5; 9 positions agree with TRBD1. The V gene end was trimmed by 4 bases and the J gene end by 2 bases; junction bases not matched to a gene: 9. This CDR3 is 17 amino acids long. Germline V gene sequence: CDR1 SGHVS, CDR2 FNYEAQ. The CDR3 DNA reads as TGTGCCAGCAGCTCCCATCCTGACAGGGGGGGCAATCAGCCCCAGCATTTT. Its protein is CASSSHPDRGGNQPQHF.

The chain is built from TRBV5-1 and TRBJ2-7; TRBD1 matches at 7 bases. Trimming took 0 bases from V and 1 from J; bases not matched to a gene: 1. From germline, CDR1 is SGHRS and CDR2 YFSETQ. The CDR3 extends over 14 amino acids. The chain's CDR3 is CASSLGDRSYEQYF. The CDR3 bases are TGCGCCAGCAGCTTGGGGGACAGATCCTACGAGCAGTACTTC.

J is TRBJ1-4 and V is TRBV14; 7 bases agree with TRBD1. Germline loops: CDR1 SGHDN, CDR2 FVKESK. The CDR3 totals 14 residues. Trimming cost V 2 bases and J 11 bases; bases outside gene matches: 8. CDR3: CASSQKTGTAKLFF. In DNA form, the CDR3 reads TGTGCCAGCAGCCAAAAAACCGGGACAGCTAAACTGTTTTTT.

This chain joins TRBV5-1 and TRBJ1-1; 8 positions agree with TRBD1. Germline CDR1 is SGHRS and CDR2 is YFSETQ. The CDR3 runs 13 residues. Germline trimming cut 2 bases from V and 4 bases from J; bases unmatched to any gene: 1. The CDR3 DNA reads as TGCGCCAGCAGCTTCGACAGGGGCACTGAAGCTTTCTTT. It yields the protein CASSFDRGTEAFF.

This chain connects TRBV9 to TRBJ2-5; D unclear. The CDR3 loop spans 15 amino acids. V was cut by 3 bases and J by 4 bases, with 16 bases left in between. Germline V gene lookup returns CDR1 SGDLS and CDR2 YYNGEE. The CDR3 DNA reads TGTGCCAGCAGCGCACCGACTGGCTTGGGAGAGACCCAGTACTTC. Residues: CASSAPTGLGETQYF. The variable domain in full, with the rest retrieved from reference TRBV9 and TRBJ2-5, is DSGVTQTPKHLITATGQRVTLRCSPRSGDLSVYWYQQSLDQGLQFLIQYYNGEERAKGNILERFSAQQFPDLHSELNLSSLELGDSALYFCASSAPTGLGETQYFGPGTRLLVL.

The chain uses TRBV19 and TRBJ2-1; 7 bases are shared with TRBD1. The CDR3 runs 16 residues. After removal of 3 bases from V and 6 bases from J, the junction contained 11 bases not matched to a gene. Germline-derived CDR1 and CDR2 are LNHDA and SQIVND (reference sequence). The CDR3 is CASSIQGTDLGNEQFF. DNA for the CDR3: TGTGCCAGTAGTATCCAAGGGACAGACTTAGGCAATGAGCAGTTCTTC.

The V gene is TRBV18, the J gene TRBJ2-2, with a weak D call TRBD1 (5 bases). V lost 4 bases to trimming and J lost 0 bases, with 9 bases between them. CDR1 and CDR2 from the germline V gene are KGHSH and LQKENI. The CDR3 covers 15 residues. The DNA for the CDR3 is TGTGCCAGCTCACAAGGACAAACGAACACCGGGGAGCTGTTTTTT. Translated, it gives CASSQGQTNTGELFF.

In DNA form, the CDR3 reads TGTGCCAGCAGCCAAGAAAGGTCAGCTAGCGGGGGAAGGGATACGCAGTATTTT. It yields the protein CASSQERSASGGRDTQYF. The genes are TRBV4-2 and TRBJ2-3; 10 bases line up with TRBD2. CDR1 is LGHNA and CDR2 is YNFKEQ in the germline V gene. V was pared by 0 bases and J by 6 bases, with 12 bases of the junction left unmatched. The CDR3 is 18 amino acids.